The following is a T cell receptor (beta chain) sequence with its context. These data belong to a study of blood T cell repertoires in COVID-19. Sequencing used immunoSEQ multiplex PCR; TCRdb keeps in-frame clones, though not all of them. Of roughly 330,000 clones listed, 65% to 85% are singletons. This CDR3 is built from 17 residues. Germline V gives CDR1 SGHTA, CDR2 FQGNSA. V dropped 0 bases and J dropped 0; count of bases not matched to a gene: 6. The clonotype was recovered from a woman in her forties or fifties with acute or convalescent COVID-19. Source material: peripheral blood. The V gene is TRBV7-2, the J gene TRBJ1-2; 8 nucleotides agree with TRBD1. The CDR3 DNA follows: TGTGCCAGCAGCTTAGCGGCAGGGGGCCCTGCTAACTATGGCTACACCTTC. Its protein is CASSLAAGGPANYGYTF. The full variable domain, with the rest looked up from reference TRBV7-2 and TRBJ1-2, is GAGVSQSPSNKVTEKGKDVELRCDPISGHTALYWYRQSLGQGLEFLIYFQGNSAPDKSGLPSDRFSAERTGGSVSTLTIQRTQQEDSAVYLCASSLAAGGPANYGYTFGSGTRLTVV.